This T cell receptor (beta chain) was found in a study of T cell repertoires in cytomegalovirus infection. Overall study context: Both a matching HLA type and CMV infection were indicated by public TCR beta signatures. Study-level points and caveats: HLA-C-restricted CMV-specific TCR beta clonotypes prevailed in the ex vivo response. Cumulative public TCR beta family frequency identified carriers of CMV plus the relevant HLA.

Turning to this clonotype: Its specificity is unknown.

TCRdb processed the reads anew with MiXCR; each CDR3 protein has one entry. Among fewer than 950,000 distinct CDR3 sequences listed, less than 35% were seen once. V lost 2 bases, J lost 0 bases, and 6 bases stayed unmatched. This CDR3 has 17 amino acids. The germline CDR1 and CDR2 sequences are MNHEY and SVGEGT. The chain uses TRBV6-2 or TRBV6-3 and TRBJ2-3, with 9 bases that match TRBD1. Sequencing used cultured CD8+ T cells from PBMCs, obtained from culture after CMV antigen stimulation. This TCR derives from a human donor in good health (CMV status not recorded). Some clones in this sample may be carry-over from other donors' samples. The CDR3 coding sequence is TGTGCCAGCAGTTACACTATGGACAGGGGAAGCACAGATACGCAGTATTTT. Its translation is CASSYTMDRGSTDTQYF.